One sample yielded the 6 T cell receptor beta chains listed below, sequenced in a study of blood T cell repertoires in COVID-19. TCRdb's copy holds only in-frame clones and misses some; the assay was immunoSEQ multiplex PCR. The sample yields 150,000 to 250,000 clones, around four fifths seen once. Sequenced sample: peripheral blood. These receptors originate from a human donor with acute or convalescent COVID-19. The donor label of this sample is uncertain.

This sequence joins TRBV20-1 and TRBJ2-1; 10 nucleotides match TRBD2. The V segment lost 3 bases and the J segment 9 bases; nucleotides outside the gene matches: 8. Germline CDR1 DFQATT, CDR2 SNEGSKA (reference sequence). CDR3 length equals 14 residues. CDR3 loop: CSASISGRKSEQFF. CDR3 bases: TGCAGTGCTAGTATTAGCGGGAGGAAGAGTGAGCAGTTCTTC.

V gene TRBV4-1 combines with J gene TRBJ2-4; 13 bases agree with TRBD2. V trimming: 1 base; J trimming: 9 bases; junction bases outside the gene matches: 3. This CDR3 is 15 amino acids long. Looked up from germline, CDR1 is MGHRA and CDR2 is YSYEKL. The CDR3 DNA sequence: TGCGCCAGCAGCCAAGGGACTAGCGGGGGAGGCATTCAGTACTTC. It codes for CASSQGTSGGGIQYF.

A few counts support this clone. The chain links TRBV11-2 to TRBJ1-2; D is ambiguous. Germline-derived CDR1 and CDR2 are SGHAT and FQNNGV. Trimming pared 7 bases from V and 0 bases from J, leaving 12 bases between. This CDR3 comprises 14 residues. CDR3 nucleotide sequence: TGTGCCAGCACCCCAGGCAGGTCTAACTATGGCTACACCTTC. This sequence encodes CASTPGRSNYGYTF. The entire variable domain, with the rest obtained from reference TRBV11-2 and TRBJ1-2, is as follows: EAGVAQSPRYKIIEKRQSVAFWCNPISGHATLYWYQQILGQGPKLLIQFQNNGVVDDSQLPKDRFSAERLKGVDSTLKIQPAKLEDSAVYLCASTPGRSNYGYTFGSGTRLTVV.

The J gene is TRBJ1-4, the V gene TRBV28; D is possibly TRBD1 (6 bases). Trimming cost V 7 bases and J 7 bases, with 16 bases left between them. This CDR3 region has 14 residues. The germline V gene encodes CDR1 MDHEN and CDR2 SYDVKM. CDR3 sequence reads: CASTQWGRAEKLFF. DNA for the CDR3: TGTGCCAGCACCCAATGGGGGCGGGCTGAAAAACTGTTTTTT.

V and J are TRBV5-1 and TRBJ2-3; D might be TRBD2 (5 bases). The CDR3 loop spans 16 amino acids. From germline, CDR1 is SGHRS and CDR2 YFSETQ. Trimming shortened V by 4 bases and J by 2 bases, and 17 bases separated the two germline ends. DNA for the CDR3: TGCGCCAGCAGCCCGTCTTTTGCGGGCCTCACAGATACGCAGTATTTT. It is translated as CASSPSFAGLTDTQYF.

A few counts support this clone. Written as DNA, the CDR3 is TGTGCCAGCAGTTTTAGACAGCACCAGTACTTC. Its protein product is CASSFRQHQYF. The rearrangement links TRBV28 to TRBJ2-7, with D maybe TRBD1 (5 bases). CDR1 is MDHEN, CDR2 SYDVKM, per germline. With 3 bases removed from V and 10 bases from J, the gap between germline ends came to 10 bases. This CDR3 spans 11 amino acids.